This entry concerns a single T cell receptor (beta chain). These data come from a study of regulatory T cells in long-lasting Graves disease. Study details: Over 5 years of antithyroid drugs with positive TSH receptor antibodies was taken to mean persistent Graves' disease.

Construction of the TCR beta libraries employed iRepertoire HTBI primers in conjunction with Arm-PCR of CDR3 regions. One entry per CDR3 protein results from TCRdb running MiXCR on the multiplex PCR reads. The sample shows 400,000 to 500,000 distinct CDR3 sequences, 20% to 25% of them seen only once. Time point meaning: persistent/refractory GD, antithyroid drugs over 5 years with positive TRAb. Preparation of the TCR library used RNA extracted from PBMCs. The length of the CDR3 is 14 residues. Trimming cost V 4 bases and J 6 bases, with 15 bases left between them. Germline CDR1 and CDR2: ENHRY and SYGVKD.

This chain connects TRBV10-3 to TRBJ1-1; D not certain. The TCR comes from a female donor with Graves disease. This sample comprised peripheral blood mononuclear cells (PBMCs), obtained when the disease was refractory, from a patient treated with antithyroid drugs. Here the CDR3 reads CAISGQVFGSEAFF. The CDR3 DNA sequence: TGTGCCATCAGTGGTCAGGTCTTTGGGTCTGAAGCTTTCTTT.